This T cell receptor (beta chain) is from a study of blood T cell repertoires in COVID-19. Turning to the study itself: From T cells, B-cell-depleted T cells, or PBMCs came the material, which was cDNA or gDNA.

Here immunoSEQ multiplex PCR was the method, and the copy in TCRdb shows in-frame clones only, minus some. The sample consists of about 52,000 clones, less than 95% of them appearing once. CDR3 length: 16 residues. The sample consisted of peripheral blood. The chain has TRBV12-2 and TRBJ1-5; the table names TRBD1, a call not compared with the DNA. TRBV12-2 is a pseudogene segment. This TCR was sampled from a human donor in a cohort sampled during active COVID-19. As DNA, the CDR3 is TGTGCAAGTCGCCCCAGGGTGAGATTCGGCAATCAGCCCCAGCATTTT. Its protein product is CASRPRVRFGNQPQHF.